This T cell receptor (beta chain) came from a study of Graves' ophthalmopathy and Graves' hyperthyroidism. Many counts were recorded for this clonotype. TCR beta CDR3 amplification used RNA transcripts. An initial RT-PCR round employing HTBI primers preceded a second-round multiplex PCR. TCRdb recomputed calls from the multiplex PCR reads with MiXCR, one row per CDR3 protein. There are roughly 170,000 distinct CDR3 sequences in the sample; 39% occur only once, and less than 9.5% lies in the top ten. V lost 8 bases to trimming and J lost 4 bases, with 17 bases between them. The CDR3 runs to 15 residues. Germline V gene sequence: CDR1 MDHEN, CDR2 SYDVKM. Patients with other autoimmune diseases, uncontrolled infections, pregnancy or lactation were excluded.

V usage is TRBV28 and J usage is TRBJ2-2; D is ambiguous. The sequencing input was peripheral blood. The sequence was collected from a man aged 25-40 years with Graves' ophthalmopathy. CDR3 DNA sequence: TGTGCCAGCCTGCCATTTAGGGCGATCACCGGGGAGCTGTTTTTT. This gives the protein CASLPFRAITGELFF. Full variable domain (rest looked up from reference TRBV28 and TRBJ2-2): DVKVTQSSRYLVKRTGEKVFLECVQDMDHENMFWYRQDPGLGLRLIYFSYDVKMKEKGDIPEGYSVSREKKERFSLILESASTNQTSMYLCASLPFRAITGELFFGEGSRLTVL.